The TCR beta chain described here comes from a study of blood T cell repertoires in COVID-19. Overall study context: The study drew acute and convalescent COVID-19 samples from the United States, Italy and Spain. T cells, B-cell-depleted T cells, or PBMCs supplied cDNA or gDNA.

In the authors' methods: From reference gene primer amplification, estimates of nucleated cell counts were derived. Libraries were prepared by immunoSEQ multiplex PCR; TCRdb keeps only in-frame clonotypes and omits some of them. The V and J calls and clone size come from that table; D and trimming were worked out from the DNA. The sample has about 200,000 clones, approximately 87% seen once; the top ten hold about 0.81%. Sequencing input: peripheral blood. The TCR comes from a woman in her sixties or seventies with acute or convalescent COVID-19.

CDR3 sequence: CASGLDRVIGELFF. The CDR3 nucleotides read TGTGCTTCGGGCCTGGACAGGGTAATCGGGGAGCTGTTTTTT. This chain links TRBV5-6 with TRBJ2-2, with 8 bases lining up with TRBD1. Germline loops: CDR1 SGHDT, CDR2 YYEEEE. There are 14 residues in the CDR3. The full variable domain, completed using reference TRBV5-6 and TRBJ2-2, is DAGVTQSPTHLIKTRGQQVTLRCSPKSGHDTVSWYQQALGQGPQFIFQYYEEEERQRGNFPDRFSGHQFPNYSSELNVNALLLGDSALYLCASGLDRVIGELFFGEGSRLTVL.